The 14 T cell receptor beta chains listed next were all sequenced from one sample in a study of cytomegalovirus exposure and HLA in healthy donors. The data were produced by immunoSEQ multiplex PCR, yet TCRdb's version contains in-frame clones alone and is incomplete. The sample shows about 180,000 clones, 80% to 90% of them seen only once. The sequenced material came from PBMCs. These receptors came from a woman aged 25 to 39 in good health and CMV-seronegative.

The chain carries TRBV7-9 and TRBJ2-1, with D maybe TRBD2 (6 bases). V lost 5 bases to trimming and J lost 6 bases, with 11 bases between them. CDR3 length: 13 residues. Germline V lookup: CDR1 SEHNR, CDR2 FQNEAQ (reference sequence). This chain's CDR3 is CASSRKTSNEQFF. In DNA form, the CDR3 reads TGTGCCAGCAGCCGAAAGACTAGCAATGAGCAGTTCTTC.

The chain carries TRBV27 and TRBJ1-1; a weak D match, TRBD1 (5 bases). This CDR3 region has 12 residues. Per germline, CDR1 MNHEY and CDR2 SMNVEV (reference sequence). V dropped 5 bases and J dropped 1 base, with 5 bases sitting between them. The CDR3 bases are TGTGCCAGCAGTACAGGGAACACTGAAGCTTTCTTT. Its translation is CASSTGNTEAFF.

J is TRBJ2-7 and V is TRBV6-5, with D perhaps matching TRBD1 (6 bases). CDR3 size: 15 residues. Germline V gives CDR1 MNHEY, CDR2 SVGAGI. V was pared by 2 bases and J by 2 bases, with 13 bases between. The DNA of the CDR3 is TGTGCCAGCAGTTACACGGAACAGGGAACCTACGAGCAGTACTTC. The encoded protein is CASSYTEQGTYEQYF.

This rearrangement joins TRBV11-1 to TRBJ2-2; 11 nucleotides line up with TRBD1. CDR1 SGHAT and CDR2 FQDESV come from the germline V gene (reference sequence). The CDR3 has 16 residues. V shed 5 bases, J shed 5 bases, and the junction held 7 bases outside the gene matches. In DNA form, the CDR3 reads TGTGCCAGCAGCAAAGGACAGGGGGCAGGAACCGGGGAGCTGTTTTTT. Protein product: CASSKGQGAGTGELFF.

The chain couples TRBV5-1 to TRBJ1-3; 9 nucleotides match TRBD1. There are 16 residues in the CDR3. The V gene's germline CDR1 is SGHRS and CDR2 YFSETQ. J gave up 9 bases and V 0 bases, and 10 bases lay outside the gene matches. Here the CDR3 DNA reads TGCGCCAGCAGCTTGGGGACAGGGGAGTTCCCCCCCACCATATATTTT. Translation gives CASSLGTGEFPPTIYF.

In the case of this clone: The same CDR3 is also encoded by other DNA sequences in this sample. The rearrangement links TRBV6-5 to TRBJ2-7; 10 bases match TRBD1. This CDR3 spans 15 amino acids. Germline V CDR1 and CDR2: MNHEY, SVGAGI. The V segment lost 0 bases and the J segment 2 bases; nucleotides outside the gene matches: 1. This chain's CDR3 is CASSYSGQGTYEQYF. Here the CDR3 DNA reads TGTGCCAGCAGTTACTCGGGACAGGGGACCTACGAGCAGTACTTC.

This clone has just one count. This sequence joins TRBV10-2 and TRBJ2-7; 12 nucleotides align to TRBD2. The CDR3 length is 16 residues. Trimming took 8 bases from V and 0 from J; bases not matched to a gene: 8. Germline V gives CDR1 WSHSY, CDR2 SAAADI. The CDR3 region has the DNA TGCGCCAGCGGGGCCTGGACTAGCGGGGTCTCCTACGAGCAGTACTTC. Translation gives CASGAWTSGVSYEQYF.

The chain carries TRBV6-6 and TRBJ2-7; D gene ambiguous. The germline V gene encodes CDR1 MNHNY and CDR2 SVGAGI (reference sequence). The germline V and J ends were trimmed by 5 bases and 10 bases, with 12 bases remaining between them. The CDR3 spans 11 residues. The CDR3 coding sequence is TGTGCCAGCAGTCCCTCTAGAGAACAGTACTTC. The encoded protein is CASSPSREQYF.

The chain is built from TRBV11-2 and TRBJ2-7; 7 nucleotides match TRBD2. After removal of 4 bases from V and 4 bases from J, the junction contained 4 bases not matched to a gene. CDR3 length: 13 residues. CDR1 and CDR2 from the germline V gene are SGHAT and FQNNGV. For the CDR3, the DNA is TGTGCCAGCAGCTGGGAGCGGGGATACGAGCAGTACTTC. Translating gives CASSWERGYEQYF.

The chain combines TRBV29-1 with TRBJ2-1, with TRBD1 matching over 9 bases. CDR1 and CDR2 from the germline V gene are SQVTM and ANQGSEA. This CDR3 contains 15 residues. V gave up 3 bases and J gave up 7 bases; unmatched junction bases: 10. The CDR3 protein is CSVDWYGQGTNEQFF. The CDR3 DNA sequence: TGCAGCGTTGATTGGTACGGACAGGGGACAAATGAGCAGTTCTTC.

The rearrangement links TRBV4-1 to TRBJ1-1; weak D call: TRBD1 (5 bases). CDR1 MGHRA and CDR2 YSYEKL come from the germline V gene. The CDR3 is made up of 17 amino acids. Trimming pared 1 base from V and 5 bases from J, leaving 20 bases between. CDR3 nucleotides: TGCGCCAGCAGCCAAGGACAGAACCCCGGAATTCGGACTGAAGCTTTCTTT. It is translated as CASSQGQNPGIRTEAFF.

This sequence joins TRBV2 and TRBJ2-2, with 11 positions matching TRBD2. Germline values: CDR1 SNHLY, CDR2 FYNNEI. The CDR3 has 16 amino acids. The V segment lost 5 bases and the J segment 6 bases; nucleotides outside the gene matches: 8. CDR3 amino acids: CASSPSGGPGAGELFF. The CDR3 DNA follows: TGTGCCAGCAGTCCTAGCGGGGGGCCGGGGGCCGGGGAGCTGTTTTTT.

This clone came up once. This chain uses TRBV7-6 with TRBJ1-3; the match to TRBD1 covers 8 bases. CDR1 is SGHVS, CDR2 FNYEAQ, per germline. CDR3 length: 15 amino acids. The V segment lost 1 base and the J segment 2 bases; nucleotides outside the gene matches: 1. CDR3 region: CASSLETGAGNTIYF. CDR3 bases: TGTGCCAGCAGCTTAGAGACAGGGGCTGGAAACACCATATATTTT.

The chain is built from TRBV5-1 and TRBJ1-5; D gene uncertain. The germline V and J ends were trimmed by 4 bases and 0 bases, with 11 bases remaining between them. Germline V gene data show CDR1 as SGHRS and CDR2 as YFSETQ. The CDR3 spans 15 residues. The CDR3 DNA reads TGCGCCAGCAGCCCCTCCGACTTTAGCAATCAGCCCCAGCATTTT. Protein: CASSPSDFSNQPQHF.